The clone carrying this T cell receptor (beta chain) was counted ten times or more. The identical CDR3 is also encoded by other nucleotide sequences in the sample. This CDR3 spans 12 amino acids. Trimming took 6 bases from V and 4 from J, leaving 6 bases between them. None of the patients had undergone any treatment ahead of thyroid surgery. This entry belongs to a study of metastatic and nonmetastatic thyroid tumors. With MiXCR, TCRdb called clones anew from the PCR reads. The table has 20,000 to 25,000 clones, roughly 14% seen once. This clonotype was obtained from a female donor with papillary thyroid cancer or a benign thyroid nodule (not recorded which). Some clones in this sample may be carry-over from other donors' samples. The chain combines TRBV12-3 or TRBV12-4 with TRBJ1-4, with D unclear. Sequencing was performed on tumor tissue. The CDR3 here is CASRHFNEKLFF. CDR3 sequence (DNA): TGTGCCAGCAGACACTTTAATGAAAAACTGTTTTTT.